These 32 T cell receptor beta chains came from one sample sequenced in a study of cytomegalovirus exposure and HLA in healthy donors. The study ran its PCR with 60 Vbeta and 13 Jbeta primers. Only in-frame clones appear in the TCRdb table, and some are missing; sequencing was by immunoSEQ multiplex PCR. This table has some 190,000 clones, over 60% appearing once. Sequencing input: PBMCs. The receptors were sampled from a woman between 35 and 50 years old in good health and CMV-seronegative.

The V gene is TRBV5-4, the J gene TRBJ1-1; D gene uncertain. Germline V lookup: CDR1 SGHNT, CDR2 YYREEE (reference sequence). Trimming removed 0 bases at V and 0 bases at J, with 6 bases between. The CDR3 runs to 14 residues. The CDR3 DNA reads as TGTGCCAGCAGCTTGGACTTACTGAACACTGAAGCTTTCTTT. It translates to CASSLDLLNTEAFF. Variable domain in full (rest from reference TRBV5-4 and TRBJ1-1): ETGVTQSPTHLIKTRGQQVTLRCSSQSGHNTVSWYQQALGQGPQFIFQYYREEENGRGNFPPRFSGLQFPNYSSELNVNALELDDSALYLCASSLDLLNTEAFFGQGTRLTVV.

This chain links TRBV7-2 with TRBJ1-2; weak D call: TRBD1 (5 bases). V gave up 8 bases and J gave up 7 bases, with 17 bases separating them. Germline V lookup: CDR1 SGHTA, CDR2 FQGNSA. The CDR3 sequence is 13 residues long. DNA of the CDR3: TGTGCCAGCGCCCGGGAGGGGACTGGTGGCTACACCTTC. Its protein product is CASAREGTGGYTF.

This CDR3 is CASSVGGQGSYEQYV. CDR3 in DNA: TGTGCCAGCAGCGTAGGGGGACAGGGGTCCTACGAGCAGTACGTC. The rearrangement uses TRBV9 and TRBJ2-7, with TRBD1 matching 10 bases. V lost 0 bases and J lost 1; bases outside the gene matches: 1. Germline V gene lookup returns CDR1 SGDLS and CDR2 YYNGEE. The CDR3 totals 15 residues.

This chain connects TRBV27 to TRBJ1-4; 7 bases agree with TRBD1. The CDR3 runs 14 residues. CDR1 and CDR2 (germline): MNHEY, SMNVEV (reference sequence). V lost 4 bases and J lost 4; bases outside the gene matches: 3. The CDR3 loop reads CASSSTGINEKLFF. The CDR3 region has the DNA TGTGCCAGCAGTTCGACAGGGATTAATGAAAAACTGTTTTTT.

The chain is built from TRBV4-1 and TRBJ1-5; D is unclear. Germline lookup yields CDR1 MGHRA and CDR2 YSYEKL. Deletions cut 0 bases from V and 4 bases from J, with 7 bases between. The CDR3 sequence is 14 residues long. The CDR3 bases are TGCGCCAGCAGCCAAGATACCCAGAATCAGCCCCAGCATTTT. Translating it yields CASSQDTQNQPQHF.

The chain recombines TRBV7-8 with TRBJ1-5, with 8 bases identical to TRBD1. Germline lookup yields CDR1 SGHVS and CDR2 FQNEAQ. The ends lost 0 bases at V and 6 bases at J; junction bases unmatched: 4. The CDR3 loop spans 15 amino acids. The CDR3 sequence: CASSLAWTGIQPQHF. In nucleotides, the CDR3 is TGTGCCAGCAGCTTAGCGTGGACAGGGATTCAGCCCCAGCATTTT.

A single count supports this clone. The genes are TRBV9 and TRBJ1-2; 7 bases fit TRBD1. Germline V gives CDR1 SGDLS, CDR2 YYNGEE. V lost 6 bases to trimming and J lost 2 bases; unmatched junction nucleotides: 4. The CDR3 is made up of 13 amino acids. Here the CDR3 DNA reads TGTGCCAGCACCATGGGACAGAACTATGGCTACACCTTC. This encodes CASTMGQNYGYTF.

The chain employs TRBV7-2 and TRBJ2-2, with TRBD1 as a possible D gene (5 bases). Germline V gives CDR1 SGHTA, CDR2 FQGNSA. The CDR3 sequence is 14 residues long. Trimming took off 1 base at V and 6 bases at J, with 9 bases between the two ends. As DNA, the CDR3 is TGTGCCAGCAGCTTAGGCAGGGCCTCCGGGGAGCTGTTTTTT. This translates into CASSLGRASGELFF.

The count of this clone is one. V usage is TRBV5-1 and J usage is TRBJ2-3; 16 nucleotides line up with TRBD2. The CDR3 consists of 19 residues. V lost 1 base, J lost 1 base, and 6 bases stayed unmatched. Germline lookup yields CDR1 SGHRS and CDR2 YFSETQ. The CDR3, as DNA: TGCGCCAGCAGCTTGACCGGGACTAGCGGGAGGGGCGGCACAGATACGCAGTATTTT. Translating it yields CASSLTGTSGRGGTDTQYF. Full variable domain (remainder filled in from reference TRBV5-1 and TRBJ2-3): KAGVTQTPRYLIKTRGQQVTLSCSPISGHRSVSWYQQTPGQGLQFLFEYFSETQRNKGNFPGRFSGRQFSNSRSEMNVSTLELGDSALYLCASSLTGTSGRGGTDTQYFGPGTRLTVL.

This clone came up once. This rearrangement joins TRBV7-3 to TRBJ1-2; 8 bases fit TRBD1. With 4 bases clipped from V and 7 bases from J, the junction kept 8 bases outside the gene matches. The CDR3 is 14 amino acids. The germline V gene encodes CDR1 SGHTA and CDR2 FQGTGA. This CDR3 is CASSSASGTGGYTF. In DNA, the CDR3 is TGTGCCAGCAGCTCCGCCTCCGGGACAGGTGGCTACACCTTC.

The rearrangement joins TRBV5-1 to TRBJ2-7; D unclear. The CDR3 contains 13 residues. Looked up from germline, CDR1 is SGHRS and CDR2 is YFSETQ. Deletions cut 0 bases from V and 1 base from J, with 5 bases between. CDR3 amino acids: CASSLGSSYEQYF. In nucleotides, the CDR3 is TGCGCCAGCAGCTTGGGTTCTTCCTACGAGCAGTACTTC.

V is TRBV7-2 and J is TRBJ1-3, with a tentative D call TRBD1 (6 bases). The V end was cut by 2 bases, the J end by 0 bases, with 11 bases between. The germline CDR1 and CDR2 sequences are SGHTA and FQGNSA. CDR3 length: 16 amino acids. CDR3 sequence reads: CASSLWGGSSGNTIYF. The DNA of the CDR3 is TGTGCCAGCAGCTTATGGGGGGGCAGCTCTGGAAACACCATATATTTT.

The chain joins TRBV7-8 to TRBJ2-7, with D perhaps matching TRBD1 (6 bases). Germline CDR1 reads SGHVS; CDR2 reads FQNEAQ. Trimming left V 1 base short and J 4 bases short, with 8 bases between. This CDR3 comprises 13 residues. The DNA for the CDR3 is TGTGCCAGCAGCTTAGGACAGGAGTACGAGCAGTACGTC. It specifies CASSLGQEYEQYV.

CDR3 region: CASSLLGRGDGYTF. CDR3 nucleotide sequence: TGTGCCAGCAGCCTCCTGGGCAGGGGCGATGGCTACACCTTC. This chain links TRBV11-3 with TRBJ1-2; tentatively, D is TRBD1 (6 bases). Per the germline V gene, CDR1 is SGHNT and CDR2 is YENEEA. The ends were cut back, 5 bases at V and 6 bases at J, with 16 bases in the middle. The CDR3 loop spans 14 amino acids.

In nucleotides, the CDR3 is TGCGCCAGCAGCTTAGCACAGCCTAACTATGGCTACACCTTC. It specifies CASSLAQPNYGYTF. The chain recombines TRBV5-1 with TRBJ1-2; D remains ambiguous. Trimming removed 2 bases from V and 0 bases from J, with 8 bases in between. The germline V gene encodes CDR1 SGHRS and CDR2 YFSETQ. The CDR3 covers 14 residues.

V usage is TRBV11-2 and J usage is TRBJ1-1; 8 bases align to TRBD1. Germline V gives CDR1 SGHAT, CDR2 FQNNGV. The trim removed 5 bases at V and 5 bases at J, leaving 13 bases unmatched. The CDR3 sequence is 16 residues long. CDR3 sequence reads: CASSLRTGRPGTEAFF. DNA of the CDR3: TGTGCCAGCAGCCTTCGGACAGGGCGTCCCGGGACTGAAGCTTTCTTT.

The chain links TRBV7-3 to TRBJ2-1; 13 positions agree with TRBD2. The CDR3 consists of 15 residues. From germline, CDR1 is SGHTA and CDR2 FQGTGA. The V segment lost 0 bases and the J segment 12 bases; nucleotides outside the gene matches: 5. The CDR3 is CASSLTILAGGVQFF. The CDR3 DNA follows: TGTGCCAGCAGCTTAACGATACTAGCGGGAGGGGTGCAGTTCTTC.

This chain uses TRBV6-1 with TRBJ2-1, with TRBD2 matching 9 bases. V trimming: 7 bases; J trimming: 4 bases; junction bases outside the gene matches: 8. CDR1 and CDR2 (germline): MNHNS, SASEGT. CDR3 length: 15 amino acids. CDR3 nucleotides: TGTGCCAGCAAGTTTGCGACTAGCGGTTACAATGAGCAGTTCTTC. Translation: CASKFATSGYNEQFF.

The chain uses TRBV6-5 and TRBJ1-1; TRBD1 is a possible D gene (6 bases). The CDR3 is 14 amino acids. Trimming removed 7 bases from V and 1 base from J, with 13 bases in between. The V gene's germline CDR1 is MNHEY and CDR2 SVGAGI. This chain's CDR3 is CASIQQGRNTEAFF. CDR3 coding DNA: TGTGCCAGCATTCAGCAGGGGCGGAACACTGAAGCTTTCTTT.

The V and J genes are TRBV7-6 and TRBJ2-7, with D maybe TRBD1 (6 bases). The germline gives CDR1 SGHVS, CDR2 FNYEAQ. V dropped 0 bases and J dropped 6 bases, with 9 bases sitting between them. The CDR3 is 13 amino acids. The CDR3 spells CASSLATGREQYV. The CDR3 coding sequence is TGTGCCAGCAGCTTAGCCACAGGGCGCGAGCAGTACGTC.

The count of this clone is one. CDR3 amino acids: CASSQGNRTLSYNEQFF. The CDR3 DNA is TGCGCCAGCAGCCAGGGGAACAGGACCCTCTCCTACAATGAGCAGTTCTTC. V gene TRBV4-3 combines with J gene TRBJ2-1; a possible D gene is TRBD1 (5 bases). Per the germline V gene, CDR1 is LGHNA and CDR2 is YSLEER. The CDR3 contains 17 residues. V was trimmed by 3 bases and J by 0 bases, leaving 15 bases between them.

The chain joins TRBV11-2 to TRBJ2-4, with D perhaps matching TRBD2 (7 bases). Germline V gene data show CDR1 as SGHAT and CDR2 as FQNNGV. The V end was cut by 0 bases, the J end by 9 bases, with 15 bases between. This CDR3 is built from 15 residues. The CDR3 here is CASSLEAARGGIQYF. DNA for the CDR3: TGTGCCAGCAGCTTAGAGGCGGCAAGGGGGGGCATTCAGTACTTC.

This chain links TRBV6-1 with TRBJ2-7; 9 bases align to TRBD2. The trim removed 5 bases at V and 5 bases at J, leaving 10 bases unmatched. The CDR3 has 15 residues. CDR1 and CDR2 from the germline V gene are MNHNS and SASEGT. The CDR3 region is CASSTRLAGAHEQYV. CDR3 nucleotide sequence: TGTGCCAGCAGTACCCGCTTAGCGGGAGCCCACGAGCAGTACGTC.

This sequence joins TRBV29-1 and TRBJ2-2, with 10 bases fitting TRBD1. The V gene's germline CDR1 is SQVTM and CDR2 ANQGSEA. The CDR3 consists of 15 residues. The junction had 3 bases not matched to a gene; V was cut back by 1 base and J by 4 bases. The CDR3 region has the DNA TGCAGCGTTGAAGTGGGGACAGGGGTCACCGGGGAGCTGTTTTTT. Encoded protein: CSVEVGTGVTGELFF.

The chain employs TRBV4-1 and TRBJ2-2, with TRBD2 identical over 12 bases. Germline V lookup: CDR1 MGHRA, CDR2 YSYEKL. The CDR3 length is 16 residues. The ends lost 1 base at V and 5 bases at J; junction bases unmatched: 2. The CDR3 spells CASSQAGLAGTGELFF. CDR3 sequence (DNA): TGCGCCAGCAGCCAAGCGGGACTAGCGGGTACCGGGGAGCTGTTTTTT.

The gene calls are TRBV9 and TRBJ1-2, with D hard to call. This CDR3 is built from 15 residues. V lost 2 bases and J 4 bases, leaving 15 bases between the germline ends. CDR1 SGDLS and CDR2 YYNGEE come from the germline V gene. CDR3: CASSVTLETGYGYTF. DNA of the CDR3: TGTGCCAGCAGCGTTACTCTGGAGACCGGCTATGGCTACACCTTC.

The table lists this clone with a count of one. The chain combines TRBV5-4 with TRBJ1-1; a possible D gene is TRBD1 (6 bases). Germline-derived CDR1 and CDR2 are SGHNT and YYREEE (reference sequence). CDR3 length equals 15 residues. V lost 4 bases and J 1 base, leaving 14 bases between the germline ends. CDR3 residues: CASSPNRVSNTEAFF. The CDR3 bases are TGTGCCAGCAGCCCCAACAGGGTTTCGAACACTGAAGCTTTCTTT.

This chain uses TRBV5-3 with TRBJ1-5; the match to TRBD1 covers 10 bases. TRBV5-3 is placed among ORFs of uncertain function. V was pared by 3 bases and J by 3 bases, with 12 bases of the junction left unmatched. This CDR3 has 18 residues. This CDR3 is CARSYPTGTGETNQPQHF. The CDR3 DNA is TGTGCCAGAAGCTACCCCACCGGGACAGGGGAGACCAATCAGCCCCAGCATTTT.

This chain links TRBV7-2 with TRBJ1-3; possible D gene TRBD1, 6 bases. The CDR3 covers 15 residues. The germline V gene has CDR1 SGHTA and CDR2 FQGNSA. V was pared by 1 base and J by 4 bases, with 11 bases between. CDR3 coding DNA: TGTGCCAGCAGCTTAGTCCCACAGGGCGGAAACACCATATATTTT. The encoded protein is CASSLVPQGGNTIYF. The full variable domain, in which reference TRBV7-2 and TRBJ1-3 provide the parts outside the CDR3, is GAGVSQSPSNKVTEKGKDVELRCDPISGHTALYWYRQSLGQGLEFLIYFQGNSAPDKSGLPSDRFSAERTGGSVSTLTIQRTQQEDSAVYLCASSLVPQGGNTIYFGEGSWLTVV.

This chain links TRBV19 with TRBJ1-2, with TRBD1 matching 7 bases. This CDR3 is built from 14 residues. The germline V gene has CDR1 LNHDA and CDR2 SQIVND (reference sequence). V trimming: 7 bases; J trimming: 8 bases; junction bases outside the gene matches: 13. The CDR3 is CASKVTTGEKGYTF. DNA of the CDR3: TGTGCCAGTAAAGTCACTACAGGGGAAAAGGGCTACACCTTC.

The rearrangement uses TRBV9 and TRBJ2-7, with D tentatively TRBD1 (5 bases). From germline, CDR1 is SGDLS and CDR2 YYNGEE. V shed 0 bases and J shed 2 bases, with 9 bases lying between them. The CDR3 has 14 amino acids. The CDR3 loop reads CASSVDQGPYEQYF. The CDR3 nucleotides read TGTGCCAGCAGCGTAGACCAGGGCCCCTACGAGCAGTACTTC.

The chain recombines TRBV7-9 with TRBJ2-5; TRBD1 aligns across 9 bases. CDR3 length: 16 residues. J lost 3 bases, V lost 1 base, and 6 bases had no gene match. CDR1 and CDR2 from the germline V gene are SEHNR and FQNEAQ (reference sequence). The CDR3: CASSLGWGQGEETQYF. CDR3 nucleotides: TGTGCCAGCAGCTTAGGATGGGGACAGGGAGAAGAGACCCAGTACTTC.